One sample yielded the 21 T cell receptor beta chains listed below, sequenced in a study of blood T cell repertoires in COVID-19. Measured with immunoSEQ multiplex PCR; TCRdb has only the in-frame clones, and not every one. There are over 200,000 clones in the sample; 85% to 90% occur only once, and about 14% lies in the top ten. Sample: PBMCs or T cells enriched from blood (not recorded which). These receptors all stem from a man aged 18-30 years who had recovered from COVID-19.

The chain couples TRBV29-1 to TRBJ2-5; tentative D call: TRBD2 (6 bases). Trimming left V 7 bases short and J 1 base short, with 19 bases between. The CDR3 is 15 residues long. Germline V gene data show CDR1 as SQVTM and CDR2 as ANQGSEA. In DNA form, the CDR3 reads TGCAGCGGGCGGGTCATCGGGGGAGCCCAAGAGACCCAGTACTTC. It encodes CSGRVIGGAQETQYF.

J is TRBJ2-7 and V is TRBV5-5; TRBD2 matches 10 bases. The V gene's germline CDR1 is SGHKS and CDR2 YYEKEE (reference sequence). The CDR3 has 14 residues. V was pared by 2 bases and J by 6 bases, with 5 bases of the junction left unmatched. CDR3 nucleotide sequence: TGTGCCAGCAGCTTTCTAGCGGGAGTCGCCGAGCAGTACTTC. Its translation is CASSFLAGVAEQYF.

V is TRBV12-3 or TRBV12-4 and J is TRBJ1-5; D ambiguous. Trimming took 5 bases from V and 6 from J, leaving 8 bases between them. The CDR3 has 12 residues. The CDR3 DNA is TGTGCCAGCAGTGACGGGAGTCAGCCCCAGCATTTT. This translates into CASSDGSQPQHF.

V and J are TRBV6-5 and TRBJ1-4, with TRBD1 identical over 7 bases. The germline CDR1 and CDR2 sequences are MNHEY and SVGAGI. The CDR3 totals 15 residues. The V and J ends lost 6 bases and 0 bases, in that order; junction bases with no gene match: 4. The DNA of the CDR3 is TGTGCCAGCAGCTCCGGGACAGCAACTAATGAAAAACTGTTTTTT. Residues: CASSSGTATNEKLFF.

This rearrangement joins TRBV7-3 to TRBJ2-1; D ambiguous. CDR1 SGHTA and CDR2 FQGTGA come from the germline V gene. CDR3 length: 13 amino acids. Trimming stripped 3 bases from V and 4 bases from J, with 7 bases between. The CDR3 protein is CASSLGYYNEQFF. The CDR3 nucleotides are TGTGCCAGCAGCTTGGGCTATTACAATGAGCAGTTCTTC.

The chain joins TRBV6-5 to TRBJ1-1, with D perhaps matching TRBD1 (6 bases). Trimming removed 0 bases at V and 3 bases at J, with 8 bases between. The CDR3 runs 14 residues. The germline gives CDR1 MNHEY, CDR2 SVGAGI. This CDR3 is CASSYSNRDTEAFF. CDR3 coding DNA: TGTGCCAGCAGTTACTCGAACAGGGACACTGAAGCTTTCTTT.

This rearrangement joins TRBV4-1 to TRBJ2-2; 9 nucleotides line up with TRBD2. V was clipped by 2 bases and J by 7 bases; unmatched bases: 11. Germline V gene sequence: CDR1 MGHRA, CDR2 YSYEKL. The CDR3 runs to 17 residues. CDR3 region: CASSQYSGSAFGGELFF. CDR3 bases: TGCGCCAGCAGCCAATATAGCGGGAGTGCTTTTGGCGGGGAGCTGTTTTTT.

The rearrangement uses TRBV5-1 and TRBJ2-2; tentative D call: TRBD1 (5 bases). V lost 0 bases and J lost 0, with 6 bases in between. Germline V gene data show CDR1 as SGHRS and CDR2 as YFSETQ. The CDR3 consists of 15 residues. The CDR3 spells CASSLGQPNTGELFF. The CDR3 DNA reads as TGCGCCAGCAGCTTGGGACAGCCGAACACCGGGGAGCTGTTTTTT.

The CDR3 region has the DNA TGTGCCAGCAGTGATGGCGGGGGGGCCGATGAGCAGTTCTTC. Amino acid sequence: CASSDGGGADEQFF. V gene TRBV6-4 combines with J gene TRBJ2-1; 9 nucleotides match TRBD2. The CDR3 runs 14 residues. Per germline, CDR1 MRHNA and CDR2 SNTAGT. V lost 3 bases, J lost 8 bases, and 5 bases stayed unmatched.

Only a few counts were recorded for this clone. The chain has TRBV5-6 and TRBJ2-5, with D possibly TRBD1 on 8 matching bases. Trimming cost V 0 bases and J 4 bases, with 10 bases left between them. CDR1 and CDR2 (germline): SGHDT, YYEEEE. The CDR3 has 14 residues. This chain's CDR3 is CASSLDRGGETQYF. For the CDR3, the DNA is TGTGCCAGCAGCTTGGACAGGGGGGGAGAGACCCAGTACTTC.

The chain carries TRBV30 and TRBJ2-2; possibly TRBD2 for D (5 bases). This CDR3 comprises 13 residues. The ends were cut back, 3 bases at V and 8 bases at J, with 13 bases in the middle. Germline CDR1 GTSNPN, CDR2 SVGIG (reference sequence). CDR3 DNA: TGTGCCTGGAGCTTATACTCGGGGGGGGAGCTGTTTTTT. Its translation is CAWSLYSGGELFF.

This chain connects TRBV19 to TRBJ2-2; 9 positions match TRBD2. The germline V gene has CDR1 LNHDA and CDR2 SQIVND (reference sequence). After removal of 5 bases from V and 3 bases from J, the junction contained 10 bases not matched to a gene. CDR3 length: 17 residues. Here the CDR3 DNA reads TGTGCCAGTAGTTCCCCCGTAGCGGGGGCTTACACCGGGGAGCTGTTTTTT. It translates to CASSSPVAGAYTGELFF. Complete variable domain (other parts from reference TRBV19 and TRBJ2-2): DGGITQSPKYLFRKEGQNVTLSCEQNLNHDAMYWYRQDPGQGLRLIYYSQIVNDFQKGDIAEGYSVSREKKESFPLTVTSAQKNPTAFYLCASSSPVAGAYTGELFFGEGSRLTVL.

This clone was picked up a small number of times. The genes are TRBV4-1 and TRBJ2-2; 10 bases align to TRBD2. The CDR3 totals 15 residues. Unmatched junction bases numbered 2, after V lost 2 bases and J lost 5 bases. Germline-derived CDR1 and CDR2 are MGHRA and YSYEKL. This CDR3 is CASSQSGLATGELFF. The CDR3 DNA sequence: TGCGCCAGCAGCCAATCGGGACTAGCGACCGGGGAGCTGTTTTTT.

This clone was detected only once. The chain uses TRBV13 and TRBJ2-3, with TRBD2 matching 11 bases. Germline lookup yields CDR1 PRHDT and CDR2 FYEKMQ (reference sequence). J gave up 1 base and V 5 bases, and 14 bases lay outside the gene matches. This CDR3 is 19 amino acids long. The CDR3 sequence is CASSLPGLAAKRGTDTQYF. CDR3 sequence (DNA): TGTGCCAGCAGCCTACCGGGACTAGCGGCGAAACGGGGCACAGATACGCAGTATTTT. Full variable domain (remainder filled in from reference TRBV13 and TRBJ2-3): AAGVIQSPRHLIKEKRETATLKCYPIPRHDTVYWYQQGPGQDPQFLISFYEKMQSDKGSIPDRFSAQQFSDYHSELNMSSLELGDSALYFCASSLPGLAAKRGTDTQYFGPGTRLTVL.

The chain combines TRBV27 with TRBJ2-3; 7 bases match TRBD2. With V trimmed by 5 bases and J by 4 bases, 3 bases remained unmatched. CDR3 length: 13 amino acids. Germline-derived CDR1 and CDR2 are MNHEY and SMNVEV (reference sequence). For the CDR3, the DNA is TGTGCCAGCAGTCCCAGCGGGGCAGATACGCAGTATTTT. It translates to CASSPSGADTQYF.

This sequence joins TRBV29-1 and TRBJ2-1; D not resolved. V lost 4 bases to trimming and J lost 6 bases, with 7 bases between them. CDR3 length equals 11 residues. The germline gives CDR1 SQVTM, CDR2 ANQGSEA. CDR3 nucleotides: TGCAGCGTTGTCGTCGTCAATGAGCAGTTCTTC. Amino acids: CSVVVVNEQFF.

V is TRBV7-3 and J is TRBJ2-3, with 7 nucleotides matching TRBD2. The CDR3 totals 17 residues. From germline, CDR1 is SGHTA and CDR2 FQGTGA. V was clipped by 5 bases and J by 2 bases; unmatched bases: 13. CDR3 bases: TGTGCCAGCAGCCCGGGGCGGGAGTCCCCCTCCACAGATACGCAGTATTTT. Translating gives CASSPGRESPSTDTQYF.

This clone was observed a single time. The DNA of the CDR3 is TGTGCCAGCAGTTATCGGGCACTAGCGGGGCGGGATACGCAGTATTTT. Translating it yields CASSYRALAGRDTQYF. J is TRBJ2-3 and V is TRBV6-5; TRBD2 aligns across 10 bases. Trimming took 3 bases from V and 6 from J; bases not matched to a gene: 9. The CDR3 has 16 amino acids. Germline V gene lookup returns CDR1 MNHEY and CDR2 SVGAGI.

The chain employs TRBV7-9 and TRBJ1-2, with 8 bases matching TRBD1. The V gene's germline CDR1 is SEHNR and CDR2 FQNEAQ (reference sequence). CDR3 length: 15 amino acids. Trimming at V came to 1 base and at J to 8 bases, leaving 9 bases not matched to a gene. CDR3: CASSLGGQGASGYTF. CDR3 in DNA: TGTGCCAGCAGCTTAGGGGGCCAGGGGGCGAGCGGCTACACCTTC.

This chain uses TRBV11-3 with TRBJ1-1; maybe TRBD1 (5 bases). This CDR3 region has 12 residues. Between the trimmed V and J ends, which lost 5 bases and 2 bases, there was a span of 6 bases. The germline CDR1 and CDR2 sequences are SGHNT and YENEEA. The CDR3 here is CASSQGNTEAFF. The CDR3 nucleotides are TGTGCCAGCAGCCAGGGTAACACTGAAGCTTTCTTT.

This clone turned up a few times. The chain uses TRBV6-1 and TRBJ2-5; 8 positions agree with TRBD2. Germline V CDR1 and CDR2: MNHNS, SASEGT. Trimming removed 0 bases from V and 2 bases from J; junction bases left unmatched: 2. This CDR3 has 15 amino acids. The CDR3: CASSEAGGGQETQYF. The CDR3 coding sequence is TGTGCCAGCAGTGAAGCTGGCGGGGGGCAAGAGACCCAGTACTTC.